These T cell receptor beta chains were read from a single sample in a study of blood T cell repertoires in COVID-19. Libraries were prepared by immunoSEQ multiplex PCR; TCRdb keeps only in-frame clonotypes and omits some of them. The table has 230,000 or so clones, more than 85% seen once. Sequencing input: peripheral blood. All receptors derive from a man aged 35-49 years with active or convalescent COVID-19. The CDR3 runs from the conserved cysteine through the conserved F or W. Each record gives: D gene, V gene, clone size, J gene, CDR3 protein, CDR3 DNA. The D gene is left open where the match is weak. Some rows mark clone size as missing; the rest say once, few, many or name a class of expanded clone.

.,TRBV4-1,.,TRBJ1-3,CASSQAQGPGNTIYF,TGCGCCAGCAGCCAAGCGCAGGGGCCTGGAAACACCATATATTTT
.,TRBV12-3/TRBV12-4,.,TRBJ2-7,CASSPGYSYEQYF,TGTGCCAGCAGTCCGGGGTACTCCTACGAGCAGTACTTC
.,TRBV7-3,.,TRBJ2-3,CASSRLPTDTQYF,TGTGCCAGCAGCCGTCTCCCCACAGATACGCAGTATTTT
TRBD1,TRBV24-1,.,TRBJ1-5,CATSEGGQGLNQPQHF,TGTGCCACCAGTGAGGGGGGACAGGGACTCAATCAGCCCCAGCATTTT
.,TRBV14,.,TRBJ1-1,CASSLGKGVNTEAFF,TGTGCCAGCAGCCTAGGAAAGGGGGTGAACACTGAAGCTTTCTTT
TRBD1,TRBV19,.,TRBJ2-7,CASSDRDRGSYEQYF,TGTGCCAGTAGTGACCGGGACAGGGGGTCCTACGAGCAGTACTTC
.,TRBV2,.,TRBJ1-1,CASSPTPGAEAFF,TGTGCCAGCAGTCCGACACCGGGGGCTGAAGCTTTCTTT
TRBD1,TRBV2,.,TRBJ1-2,CASSVRGQLYGYTF,TGTGCCAGCAGTGTAAGGGGGCAGTTATATGGCTACACCTTC
TRBD2,TRBV28,.,TRBJ2-5,CASSFGSRGNLQETQYF,TGTGCCAGCAGTTTTGGCTCGCGGGGGAACCTCCAAGAGACCCAGTACTTC
.,TRBV11-2,.,TRBJ2-3,CASSLEALGGGISYF,TGTGCCAGCAGCTTAGAAGCGTTAGGTGGGGGGATCTCGTATTTT
.,TRBV6-1,.,TRBJ1-2,CASSERGAGYTF,TGTGCCAGCAGTGAGCGGGGCGCTGGCTACACCTTC
TRBD2,TRBV7-2,.,TRBJ2-2,CAPPRLAGPLKTGELFF,TGTGCCCCCCCCCGACTAGCGGGTCCCCTTAAAACCGGGGAGCTGTTTTTT
.,TRBV5-6,.,TRBJ2-7,CASSRRVARRYEQYF,TGTGCCAGCAGCCGCCGCGTAGCCCGGCGCTACGAGCAGTACTTC
.,TRBV19,few,TRBJ2-2,CASSIVRQAPGELFF,TGTGCCAGTAGTATCGTTCGGCAGGCCCCCGGGGAGCTGTTTTTT
.,TRBV15,.,TRBJ1-2,CATSREGGPYGYTF,TGTGCCACCAGCAGAGAGGGGGGGCCCTATGGCTACACCTTC
.,TRBV4-1,.,TRBJ1-6,CASSQELYNSPLHF,TGCGCCAGCAGCCAAGAACTTTATAATTCACCCCTCCACTTT
TRBD1,TRBV9,.,TRBJ1-2,CASSEGAGTGYFGYTF,TGTGCCAGCAGCGAGGGGGCCGGGACAGGGTATTTCGGCTACACCTTC
TRBD1,TRBV2,.,TRBJ2-7,CASTGRQGSEQYF,TGTGCCAGCACAGGTAGACAGGGGAGCGAGCAGTACTTC
TRBD2,TRBV27,.,TRBJ2-7,CASSLRAGAPFYEQYF,TGTGCCAGCAGTTTAAGAGCGGGGGCCCCCTTTTACGAGCAGTACTTC
.,TRBV12-2,.,TRBJ1-2,CASRPGHFPVGYTF,TGTGCAAGTCGACCGGGACATTTCCCGGTGGGCTACACCTTC
TRBD2,TRBV7-3,.,TRBJ2-2,CASSTLSGGNTGELFF,TGTGCCAGCAGCACTCTTAGCGGGGGGAACACCGGGGAGCTGTTTTTT
.,TRBV7-2,.,TRBJ1-1,CASSLSRLRGVNTEAFF,TGTGCCAGCAGCTTGAGTAGGCTTCGGGGAGTTAACACTGAAGCTTTCTTT
.,TRBV14,.,TRBJ1-1,CASTQGNLQDTEAFF,TGTGCCAGCACCCAAGGAAACCTCCAGGACACTGAAGCTTTCTTT
TRBD2,TRBV5-4,many,TRBJ2-7,CASSPQREGGYEQYF,TGTGCCAGCAGCCCTCAGCGGGAGGGTGGGTACGAGCAGTACTTC
.,TRBV28,.,TRBJ2-6,CASSLVGAGSGANVLTF,TGTGCCAGCAGTTTAGTGGGGGCTGGCTCTGGGGCCAACGTCCTGACTTTC
.,TRBV7-2,few,TRBJ1-1,CASSRDSTEAFF,TGTGCCAGCAGCCGGGACTCCACTGAAGCTTTCTTT
.,TRBV4-1,once,TRBJ1-3,CASSQAPSSGNTIYF,TGCGCCAGCAGCCAAGCCCCCAGCTCTGGAAACACCATATATTTT
TRBD1,TRBV11-2,.,TRBJ1-2,CASSPVVGQGAVNYGYTF,TGTGCCAGCAGCCCCGTAGTCGGACAGGGGGCGGTTAACTATGGCTACACCTTC
.,TRBV27,once,TRBJ2-6,CASSFYQAGANVLTF,TGTGCCAGCAGTTTTTACCAGGCAGGGGCCAACGTCCTGACTTTC
TRBD1,TRBV6-4,.,TRBJ2-1,CASSEEAGGVYNEQFF,TGTGCCAGCAGTGAGGAGGCAGGGGGCGTTTATAATGAGCAGTTCTTC
TRBD1,TRBV3-1/TRBV3-2,.,TRBJ1-2,CASSDRGNLYGYTF,TGTGCCAGCAGCGACAGGGGCAACCTCTATGGCTACACCTTC
TRBD1,TRBV27,.,TRBJ1-2,CASSPARDRGYNYGYTF,TGTGCCAGCAGTCCCGCCCGGGACAGGGGTTATAACTATGGCTACACCTTC
TRBD2,TRBV15,.,TRBJ2-1,CATSRSPGLEGGEQFF,TGTGCCACCAGCAGATCACCGGGACTAGAAGGAGGTGAGCAGTTCTTC
.,TRBV28,.,TRBJ1-4,CASSFQLREKLFF,TGTGCCAGCAGTTTCCAACTAAGAGAAAAACTGTTTTTT
TRBD1,TRBV27,.,TRBJ2-7,CASSPDRYYEQYF,TGTGCCAGCAGCCCGGACAGGTACTACGAGCAGTACTTC
TRBD1,TRBV6-5,.,TRBJ2-5,CASRPPGQGIETQYF,TGTGCCAGCAGACCCCCGGGACAGGGTATAGAGACCCAGTACTTC
.,TRBV7-9,.,TRBJ2-7,CASSPKGHQLPYEQYF,TGTGCCAGCAGCCCAAAGGGACACCAGCTTCCCTACGAGCAGTACTTC
TRBD1,TRBV28,.,TRBJ2-1,CASSLGDRVSNEQFF,TGTGCCAGCAGTTTGGGCGACAGGGTTAGCAATGAGCAGTTCTTC
.,TRBV18,.,TRBJ2-5,CASSPGLQETQYF,TGTGCCAGCTCACCAGGGCTACAAGAGACCCAGTACTTC
TRBD1,TRBV28,.,TRBJ1-1,CASSLFETGVNTEAFF,TGTGCCAGCAGTTTATTCGAGACAGGGGTGAACACTGAAGCTTTCTTT
TRBD2,TRBV11-2,.,TRBJ2-1,CASSQPIRLAQFF,TGTGCCAGCAGCCAACCTATTAGACTAGCCCAGTTCTTC
.,TRBV5-4,few,TRBJ2-2,CASSLVRGPNTGELFF,TGTGCCAGCAGCTTGGTTAGAGGGCCAAACACCGGGGAGCTGTTTTTT
TRBD1,TRBV2,.,TRBJ2-3,CASRQGETDTQYF,TGTGCCAGCCGCCAGGGGGAGACAGATACGCAGTATTTT
.,TRBV27,.,TRBJ2-2,CASYSLQENTGELFF,TGTGCCAGCTACTCTCTGCAGGAGAACACCGGGGAGCTGTTTTTT
.,TRBV3-1/TRBV3-2,.,TRBJ2-7,CASSQDPGSYEQYF,TGTGCCAGCAGCCAAGATCCGGGATCCTACGAGCAGTACTTC
.,TRBV7-8,.,TRBJ1-5,CASSPLNQPQHF,TGTGCCAGCAGCCCATTGAATCAGCCCCAGCATTTT
TRBD2,TRBV10-2,once,TRBJ2-2,CASAGLAVDTGELFF,TGCGCCAGCGCCGGACTAGCCGTGGACACCGGGGAGCTGTTTTTT